The present entry profiles one T cell receptor (beta chain) with its context. As handled by the study authors: The assay estimated nucleated cells by amplifying reference gene primers. The assay was immunoSEQ multiplex PCR, and TCRdb's table has in-frame clones only and misses some. V and J calls and clone size follow that table, whereas D and trimming were derived from the DNA. The sample contains some 200,000 clones, around four fifths of which appear only once. This entry comes from a study of blood T cell repertoires in COVID-19. Study overall: COVID-19 samples collected from the United States, Italy and Spain covered acute and convalescent phases. The cDNA or gDNA used as material had been derived from T cells, B-cell-depleted T cells, or PBMCs.

The CDR3 sequence is 13 residues long. Trimming shortened V by 5 bases and J by 2 bases, and 10 bases separated the two germline ends. The source of this sequence is a human donor with acute or convalescent COVID-19. The donor label of this sample is uncertain. Sequencing input: peripheral blood. The chain is built from TRBV12-3 or TRBV12-4 and TRBJ2-7; D perhaps matches TRBD1 (5 bases). CDR3 in DNA: TGTGCCAGCAGTGTCACAGGAACCTACGAGCAGTACTTC. Translating gives CASSVTGTYEQYF.